This record covers a single TCR beta chain. V shed 3 bases and J shed 2 bases, with 20 bases lying between them. Germline CDR1 and CDR2: SQVTM and ANQGSEA. The CDR3 has 18 amino acids. RNA was extracted and reverse transcribed into cDNA as the sequencing template. Libraries were prepared by immunoSEQ multiplex PCR; TCRdb keeps only in-frame clonotypes and omits some of them. The repertoire has more than 150,000 clones, about 63% of them found once; the top ten carry 14% to 15%. The data belong to a study of CD8+ T cells in alopecia areata. Study-level background: Treated patients were given 5 to 10 mg oral tofacitinib twice daily.

This TCR derives from a human donor with alopecia areata. Sequenced here: CD4+ T cells sorted from blood, sampled at week 0. J is TRBJ2-6 and V is TRBV29-1; D is uncertain. The CDR3 DNA reads TGCAGCGTTGAGGTTGGCAGTCCATTGAGGACTGGGGCCAACGTCCTGACTTTC. Translating it yields CSVEVGSPLRTGANVLTF.